Listed here are 2 T cell receptor beta chains from one sample, sequenced in a study of blood T cell repertoires in COVID-19. Libraries were prepared by immunoSEQ multiplex PCR; TCRdb keeps only in-frame clonotypes and omits some of them. This sample has roughly 200,000 clones, with about 87% found just once. Sequenced: peripheral blood. The receptors stem from a woman aged 25 to 45 with acute or convalescent COVID-19.

V and J are TRBV27 and TRBJ1-1; maybe TRBD1 (5 bases). Trimming removed 1 base from V and 0 bases from J, with 9 bases in between. The CDR3 has 15 amino acids. Per the germline V gene, CDR1 is MNHEY and CDR2 is SMNVEV (reference sequence). DNA for the CDR3: TGTGCCAGCAGTTTATTTGCAGGGCTGAACACTGAAGCTTTCTTT. Translated: CASSLFAGLNTEAFF.

This chain joins TRBV2 and TRBJ1-5; 12 bases are a match to TRBD1. Germline assignment: CDR1 SNHLY and CDR2 FYNNEI. This CDR3 has 17 amino acids. Germline trimming cut 5 bases from V and 0 bases from J; bases unmatched to any gene: 5. As DNA, the CDR3 is TGTGCCAGCAGTATGGGACAGGGGGCACTTAGCAATCAGCCCCAGCATTTT. Encoded protein: CASSMGQGALSNQPQHF.